The present T cell receptor beta chain was sequenced within a study of blood T cell repertoires in COVID-19. Measured with immunoSEQ multiplex PCR; TCRdb has only the in-frame clones, and not every one. The sample holds a few hundred thousand clones; roughly 90% are singletons and the top ten take roughly 7.2%. Germline CDR1 LGHDT, CDR2 YNNKEL (reference sequence). This CDR3 contains 16 residues. Trimming took off 2 bases at V and 3 bases at J, with 14 bases between the two ends. This clonotype was obtained from a woman aged 60 to 75 with COVID-19, enrolled during active disease. V usage is TRBV3-1 (or the pseudogene TRBV3-2) and J usage is TRBJ1-3, with D maybe TRBD1 (6 bases). Input material: peripheral blood. The CDR3 DNA follows: TGTGCCAGCAGCCAAAACACAGGGTTAGGTGGAAACACCATATATTTT. This codes for CASSQNTGLGGNTIYF.